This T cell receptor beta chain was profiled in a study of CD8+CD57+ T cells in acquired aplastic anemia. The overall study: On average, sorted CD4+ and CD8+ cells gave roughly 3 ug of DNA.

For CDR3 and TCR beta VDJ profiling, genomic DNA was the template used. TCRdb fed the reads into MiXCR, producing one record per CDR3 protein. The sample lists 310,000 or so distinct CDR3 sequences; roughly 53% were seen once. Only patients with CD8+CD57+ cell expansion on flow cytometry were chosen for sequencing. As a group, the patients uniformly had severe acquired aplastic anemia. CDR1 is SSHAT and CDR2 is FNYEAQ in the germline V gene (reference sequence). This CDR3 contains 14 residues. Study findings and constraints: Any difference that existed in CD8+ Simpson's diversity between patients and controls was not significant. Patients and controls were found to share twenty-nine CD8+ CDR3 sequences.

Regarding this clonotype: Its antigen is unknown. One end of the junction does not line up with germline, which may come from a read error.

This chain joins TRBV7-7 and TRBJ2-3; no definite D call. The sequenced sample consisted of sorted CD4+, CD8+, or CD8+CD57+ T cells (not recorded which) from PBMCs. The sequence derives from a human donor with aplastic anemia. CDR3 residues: CASSPRPGPDTQYF. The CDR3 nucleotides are TGTGCTAGCAGCCCACGCCCCGGACCAGATACGCAGTATTTT.